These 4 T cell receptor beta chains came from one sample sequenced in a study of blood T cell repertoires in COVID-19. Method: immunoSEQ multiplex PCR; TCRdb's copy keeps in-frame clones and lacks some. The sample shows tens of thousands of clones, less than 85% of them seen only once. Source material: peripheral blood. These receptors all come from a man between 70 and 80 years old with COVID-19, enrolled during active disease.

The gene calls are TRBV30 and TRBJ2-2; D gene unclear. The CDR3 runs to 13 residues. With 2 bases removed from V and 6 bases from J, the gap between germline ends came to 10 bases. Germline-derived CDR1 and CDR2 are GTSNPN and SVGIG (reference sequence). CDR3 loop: CAWSYDRAGELFF. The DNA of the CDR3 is TGTGCCTGGAGTTACGACCGGGCCGGGGAGCTGTTTTTT.

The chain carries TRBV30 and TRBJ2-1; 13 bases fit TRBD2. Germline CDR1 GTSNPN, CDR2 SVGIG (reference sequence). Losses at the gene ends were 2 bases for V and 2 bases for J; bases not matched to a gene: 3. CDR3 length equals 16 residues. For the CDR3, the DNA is TGTGCCTGGAGTTCGGGACTAGCGGGGACCTACAATGAGCAGTTCTTC. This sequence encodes CAWSSGLAGTYNEQFF.

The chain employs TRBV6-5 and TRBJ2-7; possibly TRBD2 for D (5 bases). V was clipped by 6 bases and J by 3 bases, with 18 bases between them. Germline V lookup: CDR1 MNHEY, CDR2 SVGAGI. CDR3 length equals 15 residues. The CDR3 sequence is CASSNTVVSGYEQYF. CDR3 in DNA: TGTGCCAGCAGCAACACCGTCGTCAGCGGCTACGAGCAGTACTTC.

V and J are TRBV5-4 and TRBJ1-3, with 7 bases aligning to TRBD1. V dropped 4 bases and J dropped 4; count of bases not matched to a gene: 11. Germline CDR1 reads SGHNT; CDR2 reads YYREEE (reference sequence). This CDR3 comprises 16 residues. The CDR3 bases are TGTGCCAGCAGCCGGGCGCCCGGGACAGTCGGAAACACCATATATTTT. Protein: CASSRAPGTVGNTIYF.